The TCR beta chain described here comes from a study of blood T cell repertoires in COVID-19 (dated by TCRdb to about 2020). Background on the whole study: Collaborator samples came from the United States, Italy and Spain and covered acute and convalescent phases of COVID-19. The material from the prospective study consisted of cDNA or gDNA derived from T cells, B-cell-depleted T cells, or PBMCs. The sample metadata nearly always contained a de-identified subject ID, COVID-19 status, age in years and sex. Samples were obtained from the ongoing ImmuneRACE study (first 160 participants) and from 950 to 1,500 subjects provided by 6 global collaborators. Where available, HLA class I and class II types were obtained from metadata supplied by the sample provider rather than from assay-based typing. Subjects who had been exposed to COVID-19, were actively infected with it, or had recovered from it provided the deeply sampled blood TCRbeta repertoires that made up the dataset. A freely available public database, intended as a resource for researchers studying the immune response to SARS-CoV-2, is where the repertoires were released.

In the germline V gene, CDR1 corresponds to SGHTA and CDR2 to FQGNSA. Spanning cysteine to phenylalanine, the CDR3 consists of 13 amino acids. Only CDR3 DNA is held: 39 bases, read in frame from base 1. V loses 2 bases of germline sequence and J loses 0 bases, and the interval between the two ends is 4 bases. Broader findings and caveats from the paper: Clinical and demographic metadata were provided uncurated, with the amount varying by source and participant.

Of note for this clone: Its antigen is currently not known. Per-nucleotide qualities are absent, and no much larger clonotype sits a single base away.

The collaborating institutions used their own protocols to collect whole blood in K2EDTA tubes. For TCRbeta analysis, collaborators shipped samples as frozen whole blood, isolated PBMCs, or DNA extracted from either of those sample types. The immunoSEQ Assay, a bias-controlled multiplex PCR, was used to amplify TCRbeta CDR3 regions from genomic DNA. The authors' analysis ran thus. The number of nucleated cells in each sample was estimated by amplification of reference gene primers within the assay. To quantify the absolute abundance of each unique TCRbeta CDR3 rearrangement, sequence reads were collapsed and filtered. For each sample, productive Simpson clonality was calculated as the square root of Simpson's diversity index over productive rearrangements. The table comes from immuneACCESS by way of TCRdb, which keeps in-frame sequences with V and J called. Part of the clones is missing from these tables; in studies checked, under half for an unresolved V gene and the rest for unknown reasons. V, J and clone size are those of that table, while D and trimming were read from the DNA. The table for this sample lists approximately 94,000 clones; roughly 82% of them were counted only once. Around 25% of the sample is in the top ten clones.

Sequencing was performed on peripheral blood. The chain is made from TRBV7-2 and TRBJ1-1; the D gene identity is not certain. This receptor was obtained from a man aged 55 to 69 with acute or convalescent COVID-19. The CDR3 reads CASSLSMNTEAFF. In nucleotide form, the sequence is TGTGCCAGCAGCTTATCCATGAACACTGAAGCTTTCTTT.